This T cell receptor (beta chain) was profiled in a study of regulatory T cells in long-lasting Graves disease. Regarding the study as a whole: There were preferences for TRBV28, TRBJ1-2 and TRBJ2-5 in persistent disease. Since the sample size was small, accuracy may have been reduced.

This clonotype appeared a few times. Antigen specificity is unknown. This sample's time point: persistent/refractory GD, antithyroid drugs over 5 years with positive TRAb. Following extraction of RNA from PBMCs, that RNA was used to make the TCR library. Construction of TCR beta libraries relied on iRepertoire HTBI primers and on Arm-PCR targeting CDR3 regions. In the original processing: Identification yielded 55 to 75 TRBV and around 15 TRBJ segments across samples. A single record per CDR3 protein comes from TCRdb applying MiXCR to the multiplex PCR reads. TCRdb, not the authors, supplied the V and J calls. The sample shows fewer than 400,000 distinct CDR3 sequences, 15% to 20% of them seen only once. Germline V gene lookup returns CDR1 KGHDR and CDR2 SFDVKD. This CDR3 comprises 14 residues. V was cut by 4 bases and J by 4 bases, with 11 bases left in between.

This clonotype was sampled from a female donor with Graves disease. The V and J genes are TRBV24-1 and TRBJ2-3; D is possibly TRBD2 (6 bases). This specimen consisted of peripheral blood mononuclear cells (PBMCs), obtained when the disease was refractory, from a patient treated with antithyroid drugs. The CDR3 nucleotides are TGTGCCACCAGTGAACAACTAGCTGCAGATACGCAGTATTTT. Encoded protein: CATSEQLAADTQYF.